This paragraph reports one TCR beta chain. The antigen remains undetermined. V shed 4 bases and J shed 1 base, with 10 bases lying between them. Per the germline V gene, CDR1 is MNHEY and CDR2 is SVGAGI. This CDR3 spans 15 amino acids. The data derive from a study of OX40 agonist ivuxolimab in advanced cancers. At the level of the study: Six ivuxolimab dose levels, 0.01 to 10 mg/kg, were given intravenously every 2 weeks. Whole-study findings and limits: Antigen targets of the expanded peripheral T cells went undetermined.

Assay used: immunoSEQ multiplex PCR; TCRdb lists only in-frame clones, some missing. The table includes fewer than 30,000 clones, roughly 86% detected once. This sample comprised CD4+ or CD8+ T cells sorted from blood, obtained in a trial of the OX40 agonist ivuxolimab. This sequence was found in an adult with an advanced solid tumor such as melanoma, head and neck, liver or kidney cancer. V usage is TRBV6-5 and J usage is TRBJ2-2, with D unclear. This CDR3 reads CASSLGFQNTGELFF. As DNA, the CDR3 is TGTGCCAGCAGTTTGGGGTTTCAGAACACCGGGGAGCTGTTTTTT.